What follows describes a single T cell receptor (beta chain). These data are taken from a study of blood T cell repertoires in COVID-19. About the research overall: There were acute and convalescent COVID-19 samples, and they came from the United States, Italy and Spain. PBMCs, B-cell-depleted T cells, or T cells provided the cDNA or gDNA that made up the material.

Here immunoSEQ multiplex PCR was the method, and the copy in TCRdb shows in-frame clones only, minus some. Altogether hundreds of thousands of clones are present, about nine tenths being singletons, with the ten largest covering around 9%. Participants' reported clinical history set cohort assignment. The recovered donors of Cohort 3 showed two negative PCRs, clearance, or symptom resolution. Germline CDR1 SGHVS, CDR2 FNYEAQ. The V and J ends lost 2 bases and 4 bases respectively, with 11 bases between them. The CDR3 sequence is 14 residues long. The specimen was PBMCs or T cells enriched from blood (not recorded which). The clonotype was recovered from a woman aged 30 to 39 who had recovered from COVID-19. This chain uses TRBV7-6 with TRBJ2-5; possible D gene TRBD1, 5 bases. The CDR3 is CASSLQGLRETQYF. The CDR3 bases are TGTGCCAGCAGCTTACAGGGCCTGAGAGAGACCCAGTACTTC.